These T cell receptor beta chains were read from a single sample in a study of T cell repertoires in cytomegalovirus infection. These receptors lack a known antigen. TCRdb ran MiXCR on the reads and lists one entry per CDR3 protein. This repertoire shows 900,000 to 950,000 distinct CDR3 sequences, more than 25% found once; its top ten account for around 15%. The source material was cultured CD8+ T cells from PBMCs, sampled from culture after CMV antigen stimulation. The origin of the receptors is a human donor in good health (CMV status not recorded). Some clones in this sample may be carry-over from other donors' samples. CDR3s include the opening cysteine and the closing phenylalanine or tryptophan.

CDR3: CASSPARRGYQETQYF; V: TRBV6-6; J: TRBJ2-5
CDR3: CASRLAGAAGNEQFF; V: TRBV28; J: TRBJ2-1
CDR3: CASSYGTGNGYTF; V: TRBV6-6; J: TRBJ1-2
CDR3: CASSAQQGSGANVLTF; V: TRBV28; J: TRBJ2-6
CDR3: CASSQVRERNSPLHF; V: TRBV14; J: TRBJ1-6
CDR3: CASSLPRPDNSPLHF; V: TRBV4-2; J: TRBJ1-6
CDR3: CASSSRTSGGELFF; V: TRBV6-1; J: TRBJ2-2
CDR3: CASRFRGSYEQYF; V: TRBV27; J: TRBJ2-7
CDR3: CASSQLQYPGNEQFF; V: TRBV7-6; J: TRBJ2-1
CDR3: CSVEDRSDDGYTF; V: TRBV29-1; J: TRBJ1-2
CDR3: CASSSRDRDADTQYF; V: TRBV11-3; J: TRBJ2-3
CDR3: CASSQYRGGDTEAFF; V: TRBV4-1; J: TRBJ1-1
CDR3: CASSLTAQGSTDTQYF; V: TRBV6-2/TRBV6-3; J: TRBJ2-3
CDR3: CASNKGLSKYNEQFF; V: TRBV6-2/TRBV6-3; J: TRBJ2-1
CDR3: CASSLEDPSGNTIYF; V: TRBV5-4; J: TRBJ1-3
CDR3: CSVEGAERGRTYYDNEQFF; V: TRBV29-1; J: TRBJ2-1
CDR3: CATSRALGQSTQYF; V: TRBV15; J: TRBJ2-3
CDR3: CASSFPGTADTQYF; V: TRBV12-3/TRBV12-4; J: TRBJ2-3
CDR3: CASSLGPGQELPNSPLHF; V: TRBV5-6; J: TRBJ1-6
CDR3: CASSLRDNSYEQYF; V: TRBV5-1; J: TRBJ2-7
CDR3: CASTWGGANYGYTF; V: TRBV7-9; J: TRBJ1-2
CDR3: CASSFFASNSNQPQHF; V: TRBV5-5; J: TRBJ1-5
CDR3: CASSLRLWDFGLRNTEAFF; V: TRBV7-2; J: TRBJ1-1
CDR3: CASSLGQGTSTDTQYF; V: TRBV7-9; J: TRBJ2-3
CDR3: CASVDSNYGYTF; V: TRBV27; J: TRBJ1-2
CDR3: CATRDRGEETQYF; V: TRBV2; J: TRBJ2-5
CDR3: CASSFTTGADTQYF; V: TRBV27; J: TRBJ2-3
CDR3: CASSLVPGTGLHEQFF; V: TRBV7-2; J: TRBJ2-1
CDR3: CASSLVGTETEAFF; V: TRBV27; J: TRBJ1-1
CDR3: CSAEQGSGRANVLTF; V: TRBV29-1; J: TRBJ2-6
CDR3: CASSDGAYYGYTF; V: TRBV7-6; J: TRBJ1-2
CDR3: CASSSPTSGGPQETQYF; V: TRBV7-9; J: TRBJ2-5
CDR3: CASTDSGGTQAMNTEAFF; V: TRBV6-1; J: TRBJ1-1
CDR3: CASGLVFSGRDRGPGNTGELFF; V: TRBV12-5; J: TRBJ2-2
CDR3: CASSPGTGSDSYNEQFF; V: TRBV5-6; J: TRBJ2-1
CDR3: CASSDRKSMNTEAFF; V: TRBV25-1; J: TRBJ1-1
CDR3: CASIGREKPYF; V: TRBV19; J: TRBJ2-3
CDR3: CASSLRWRGDTQYF; V: TRBV27; J: TRBJ2-3
CDR3: CSVEDQTGLDYGYTF; V: TRBV29-1; J: TRBJ1-2
CDR3: CASSVPGTPRNEQYF; V: TRBV19; J: TRBJ2-7
CDR3: CASGLAAQREEFF; V: TRBV12-5; J: TRBJ2-1
CDR3: CASSATGNSNQPQHF; V: TRBV7-8; J: TRBJ1-5
CDR3: CASSSTGEQPQHF; V: TRBV7-9; J: TRBJ1-5
CDR3: CASSSRGDTGELFF; V: TRBV5-5; J: TRBJ2-2
CDR3: CASSTLGGEQYF; V: TRBV9; J: TRBJ2-7
CDR3: CASSAMDSGNQPQHF; V: TRBV18; J: TRBJ1-5
CDR3: CASSLIADSYNEQFF; V: TRBV7-2; J: TRBJ2-1
CDR3: CASSYPQGDTQYF; V: TRBV6-6; J: TRBJ2-3
CDR3: CASVSYEQYF; V: TRBV25-1; J: TRBJ2-7
CDR3: CASSYSRGQASGANVLTF; V: TRBV6-2/TRBV6-3; J: TRBJ2-6
CDR3: CATSDLRDRGSREQFF; V: TRBV24-1; J: TRBJ2-1
CDR3: CASSFLQGALNEQFF; V: TRBV7-8; J: TRBJ2-1
CDR3: CASNPGESGYGYTF; V: TRBV27; J: TRBJ1-2
CDR3: CASRTWGAGTDTQYF; V: TRBV19; J: TRBJ2-3
CDR3: CASSSPGIETQYF; V: TRBV5-8; J: TRBJ2-5
CDR3: CASTPSSGAGETQYF; V: TRBV12-3/TRBV12-4; J: TRBJ2-5
CDR3: CASRVIEDSYTGELFF; V: TRBV5-5; J: TRBJ2-2